This TCR beta chain was found in a study of CD8+CD57+ T cells in acquired aplastic anemia. Study as a whole: Sorted cells (CD4+ and CD8+) yielded DNA amounts that averaged approximately 3.1 ug.

Study outcomes and limitations: Under 35 was the count of CD8+ CDR3 sequences that patients shared with controls.

Germline assignment: CDR1 SNHLY and CDR2 FYNNEI. Trimming shortened V by 2 bases and J by 8 bases, and 12 bases separated the two germline ends. CDR3 length equals 13 residues. This clonotype is medium-sized. As yet, its antigen is unknown. Researchers used genomic DNA as the template to profile TCR beta VDJ and CDR3. MiXCR, run by TCRdb on the reads, gives a single entry per CDR3 protein. This sample yields about 180,000 distinct CDR3 sequences, of which approximately 48% are seen a single time; roughly 13% belongs to the top ten. The authors sequenced patients whose flow cytometry had shown CD8+CD57+ cell expansion.

Specimen: sorted CD4+, CD8+, or CD8+CD57+ T cells (not recorded which) from PBMCs. This sequence originates from a human donor with aplastic anemia. The chain is built from TRBV2 and TRBJ1-2, with D hard to call. CDR3: CASSETPRGGYTF. The CDR3, as DNA: TGTGCCAGCAGTGAAACCCCCCGGGGAGGCTACACCTTC.